This T cell receptor (beta chain) was sequenced in a study of patients and donors after allogeneic stem cell transplantation. TCRdb called the RT-PCR reads again in MiXCR, with one record for every CDR3 protein. The sample lists about 40,000 distinct CDR3 sequences, about 30% occurring once. In its sample, this clonotype was seen a few times. V was pared by 0 bases and J by 0 bases, with 7 bases between. Germline V gene lookup returns CDR1 SGHTA and CDR2 FQGTGA. This CDR3 is built from 15 residues. This rearrangement joins TRBV7-3 to TRBJ2-3; D remains ambiguous. The sequence came from a human donor who was either an allogeneic HSCT recipient or a stem cell or donor lymphocyte infusion donor (not recorded which). It is not recorded whose cells these are; they may come from a transplant donor. The sequenced sample consisted of blood, either unsorted or a sorted T cell fraction (not recorded which). CDR3 residues: CASSLTRSSTDTQYF. CDR3 nucleotide sequence: TGTGCCAGCAGCTTAACTCGATCTAGCACAGATACGCAGTATTTT.